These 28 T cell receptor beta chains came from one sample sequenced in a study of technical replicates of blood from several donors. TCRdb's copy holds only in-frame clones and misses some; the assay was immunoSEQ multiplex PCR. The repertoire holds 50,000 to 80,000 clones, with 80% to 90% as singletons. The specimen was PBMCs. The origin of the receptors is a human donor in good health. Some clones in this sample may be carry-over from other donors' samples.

The DNA of the CDR3 is TGTGCCAGCAGCCGAGGTAGCGGGAGGACCTCGGGAACCGGGGAGCTGTTTTTT. The encoded protein is CASSRGSGRTSGTGELFF. The chain is built from TRBV7-9 and TRBJ2-2, with TRBD2 matching over 10 bases. The germline gives CDR1 SEHNR, CDR2 FQNEAQ (reference sequence). V shed 5 bases, J shed 5 bases, and the junction held 14 bases outside the gene matches. The CDR3 has 18 amino acids.

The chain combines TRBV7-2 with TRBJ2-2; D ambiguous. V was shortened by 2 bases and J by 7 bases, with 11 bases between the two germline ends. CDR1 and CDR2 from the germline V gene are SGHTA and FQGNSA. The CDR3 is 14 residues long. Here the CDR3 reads CASSLSRNGGELFF. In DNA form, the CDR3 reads TGTGCCAGCAGCTTATCTAGGAATGGCGGGGAGCTGTTTTTT.

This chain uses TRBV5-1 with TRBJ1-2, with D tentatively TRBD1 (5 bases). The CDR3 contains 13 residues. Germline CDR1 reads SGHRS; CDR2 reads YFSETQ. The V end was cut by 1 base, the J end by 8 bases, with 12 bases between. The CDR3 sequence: CASSLTGYEGYTF. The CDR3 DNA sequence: TGCGCCAGCAGCTTGACAGGATATGAGGGCTACACCTTC.

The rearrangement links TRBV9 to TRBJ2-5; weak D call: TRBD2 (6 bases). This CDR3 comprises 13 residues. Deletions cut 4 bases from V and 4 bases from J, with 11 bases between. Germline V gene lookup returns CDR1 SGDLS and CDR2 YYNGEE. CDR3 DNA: TGTGCCAGCAGCTCTAGCGTCGGAGAGACCCAGTACTTC. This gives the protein CASSSSVGETQYF.

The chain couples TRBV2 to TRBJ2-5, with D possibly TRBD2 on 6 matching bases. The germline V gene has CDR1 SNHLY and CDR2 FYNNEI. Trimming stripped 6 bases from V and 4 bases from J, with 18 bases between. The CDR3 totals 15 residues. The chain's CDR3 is CASRGPLREGETQYF. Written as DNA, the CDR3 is TGTGCCAGCAGGGGCCCCCTGCGGGAAGGAGAGACCCAGTACTTC.

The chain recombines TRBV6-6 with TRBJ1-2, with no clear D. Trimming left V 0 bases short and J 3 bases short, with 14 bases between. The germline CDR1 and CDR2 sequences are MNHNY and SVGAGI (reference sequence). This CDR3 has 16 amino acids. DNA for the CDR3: TGTGCCAGCAGTTACTCGACGGGAACGCGGGACTATGGCTACACCTTC. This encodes CASSYSTGTRDYGYTF.

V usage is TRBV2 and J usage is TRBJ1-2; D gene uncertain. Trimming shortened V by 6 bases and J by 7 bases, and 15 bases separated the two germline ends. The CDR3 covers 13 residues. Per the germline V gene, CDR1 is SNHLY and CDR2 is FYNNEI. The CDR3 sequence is CASRSNSLFGYTF. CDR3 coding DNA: TGTGCCAGCAGAAGTAACAGCCTCTTTGGCTACACCTTC.

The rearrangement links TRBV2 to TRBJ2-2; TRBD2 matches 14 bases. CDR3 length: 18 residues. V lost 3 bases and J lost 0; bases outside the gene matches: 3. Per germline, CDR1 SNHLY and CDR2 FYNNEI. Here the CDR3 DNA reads TGTGCCAGCAGTGATAGACTAGCGGGAGGGACGAACACCGGGGAGCTGTTTTTT. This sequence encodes CASSDRLAGGTNTGELFF.

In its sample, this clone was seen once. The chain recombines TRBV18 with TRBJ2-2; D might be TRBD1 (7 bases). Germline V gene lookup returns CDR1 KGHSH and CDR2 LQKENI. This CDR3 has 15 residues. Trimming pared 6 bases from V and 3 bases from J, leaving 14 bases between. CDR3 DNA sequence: TGTGCCAGCTCTTCGGGGGACAGAGACACCGGGGAGCTGTTTTTT. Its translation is CASSSGDRDTGELFF. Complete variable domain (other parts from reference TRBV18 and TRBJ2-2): NAGVMQNPRHLVRRRGQEARLRCSPMKGHSHVYWYRQLPEEGLKFMVYLQKENIIDESGMPKERFSAEFPKEGPSILRIQQVVRGDSAAYFCASSSGDRDTGELFFGEGSRLTVL.

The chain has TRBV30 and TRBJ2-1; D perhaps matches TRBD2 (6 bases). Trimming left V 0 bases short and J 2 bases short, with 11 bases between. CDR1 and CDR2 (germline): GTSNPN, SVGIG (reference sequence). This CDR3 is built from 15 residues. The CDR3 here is CAWSVTGETYNEQFF. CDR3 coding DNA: TGTGCCTGGAGTGTAACGGGGGAAACCTACAATGAGCAGTTCTTC.

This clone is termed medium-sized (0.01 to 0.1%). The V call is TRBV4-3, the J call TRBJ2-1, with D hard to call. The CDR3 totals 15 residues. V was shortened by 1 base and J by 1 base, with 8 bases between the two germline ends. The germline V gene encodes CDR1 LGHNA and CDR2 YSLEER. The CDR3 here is CASSQGAASYNEQFF. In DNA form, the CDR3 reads TGCGCCAGCAGCCAAGGGGCAGCATCCTACAATGAGCAGTTCTTC.

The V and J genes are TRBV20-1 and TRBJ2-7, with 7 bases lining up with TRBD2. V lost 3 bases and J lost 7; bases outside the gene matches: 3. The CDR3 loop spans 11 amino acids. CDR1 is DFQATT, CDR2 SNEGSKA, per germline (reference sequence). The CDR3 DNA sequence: TGCAGTGCTAGCCTAGCGGAAGAGCAGTACTTC. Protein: CSASLAEEQYF.

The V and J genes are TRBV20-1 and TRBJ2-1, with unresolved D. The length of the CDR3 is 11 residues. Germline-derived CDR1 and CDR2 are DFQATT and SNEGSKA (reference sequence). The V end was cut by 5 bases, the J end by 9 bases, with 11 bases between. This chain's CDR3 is CSAAVDGEQFF. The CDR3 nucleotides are TGCAGTGCTGCGGTGGATGGTGAGCAGTTCTTC.

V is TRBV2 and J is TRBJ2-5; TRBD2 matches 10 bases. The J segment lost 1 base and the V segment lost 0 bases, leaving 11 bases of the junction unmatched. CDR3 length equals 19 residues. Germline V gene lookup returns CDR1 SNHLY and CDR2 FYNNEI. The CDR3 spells CASSEAGGIAGGRQETQYF. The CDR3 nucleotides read TGTGCCAGCAGTGAAGCTGGGGGGATAGCGGGGGGTCGCCAAGAGACCCAGTACTTC.

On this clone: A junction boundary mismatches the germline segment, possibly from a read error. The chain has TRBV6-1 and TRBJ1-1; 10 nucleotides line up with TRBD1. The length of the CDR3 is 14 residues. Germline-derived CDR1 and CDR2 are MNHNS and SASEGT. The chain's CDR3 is CATSWGQGSPEAFF. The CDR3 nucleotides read TGTGCCACCAGTTGGGGACAGGGGTCGCCTGAAGCTTTCTTT.

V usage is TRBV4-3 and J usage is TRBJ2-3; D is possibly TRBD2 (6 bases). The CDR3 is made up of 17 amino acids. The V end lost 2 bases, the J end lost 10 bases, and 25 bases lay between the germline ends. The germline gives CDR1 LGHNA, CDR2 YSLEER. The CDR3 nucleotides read TGCGCCAGCAGCCAAAGTAACTTAGCGGCTGGGGTTAATGCGCAGTATTTT. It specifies CASSQSNLAAGVNAQYF.

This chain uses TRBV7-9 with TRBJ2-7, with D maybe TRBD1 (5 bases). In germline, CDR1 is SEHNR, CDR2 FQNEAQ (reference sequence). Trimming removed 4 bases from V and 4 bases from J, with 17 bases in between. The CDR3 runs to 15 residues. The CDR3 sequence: CASSSAQGARYEQYF. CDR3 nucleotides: TGTGCCAGCAGCTCCGCCCAAGGGGCGCGTTACGAGCAGTACTTC.

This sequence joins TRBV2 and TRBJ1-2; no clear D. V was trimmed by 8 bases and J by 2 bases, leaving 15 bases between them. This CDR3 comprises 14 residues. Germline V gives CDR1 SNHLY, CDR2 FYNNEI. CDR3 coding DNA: TGTGCCAGCGCTCCCTGGGCCCTAAACTATGGCTACACCTTC. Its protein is CASAPWALNYGYTF.

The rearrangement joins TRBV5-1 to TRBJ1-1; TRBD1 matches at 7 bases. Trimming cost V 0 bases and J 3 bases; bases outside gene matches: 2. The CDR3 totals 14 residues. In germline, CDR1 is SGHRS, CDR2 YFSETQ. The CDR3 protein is CASSLGTGYTEAFF. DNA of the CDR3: TGCGCCAGCAGCTTGGGGACAGGATACACTGAAGCTTTCTTT.

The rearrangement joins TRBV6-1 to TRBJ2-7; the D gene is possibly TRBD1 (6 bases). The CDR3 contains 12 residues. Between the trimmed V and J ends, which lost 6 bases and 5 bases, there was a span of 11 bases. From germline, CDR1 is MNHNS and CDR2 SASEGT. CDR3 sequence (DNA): TGTGCCAGCAGCCCAGGGGTCCACGAGCAGTACTTC. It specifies CASSPGVHEQYF.

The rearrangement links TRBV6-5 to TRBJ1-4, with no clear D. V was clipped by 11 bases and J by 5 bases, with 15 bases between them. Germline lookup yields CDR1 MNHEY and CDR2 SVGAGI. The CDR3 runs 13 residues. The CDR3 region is CAARHPLNEKLFF. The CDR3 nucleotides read TGTGCCGCCCGACATCCCCTAAATGAAAAACTGTTTTTT.

The CDR3 nucleotides read TGTGCCAGCAGTGCGGGCGGGCTGGGGGATACGCAGTATTTT. It is translated as CASSAGGLGDTQYF. The chain combines TRBV2 with TRBJ2-3; D is perhaps TRBD2 (5 bases). Trimming cost V 4 bases and J 6 bases, with 14 bases left between them. The CDR3 has 14 amino acids. The germline V gene encodes CDR1 SNHLY and CDR2 FYNNEI.

DNA for the CDR3: TGTGCCAGCAAAGTACAGAGAGCTAGCACAGATACGCAGTATTTT. Encoded protein: CASKVQRASTDTQYF. V and J are TRBV5-8 and TRBJ2-3; D remains ambiguous. The CDR3 totals 15 residues. Trimming took 6 bases from V and 0 from J, leaving 14 bases between them. The germline CDR1 and CDR2 sequences are SGHTS and YDEGEE.

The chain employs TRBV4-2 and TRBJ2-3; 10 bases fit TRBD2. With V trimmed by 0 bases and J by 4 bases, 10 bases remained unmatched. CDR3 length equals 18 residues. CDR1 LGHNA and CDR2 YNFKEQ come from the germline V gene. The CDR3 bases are TGTGCCAGCAGCCAAGATCCCCCTAGCGGGGGTATCGCAGATACGCAGTATTTT. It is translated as CASSQDPPSGGIADTQYF.

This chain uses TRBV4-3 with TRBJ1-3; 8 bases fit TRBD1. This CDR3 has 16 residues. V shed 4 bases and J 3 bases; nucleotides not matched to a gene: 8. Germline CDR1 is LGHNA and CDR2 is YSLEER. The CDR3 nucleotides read TGCGCCAGCAGCCTCCTTCCAGGGGGCAGTGGAAACACCATATATTTT. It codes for CASSLLPGGSGNTIYF.

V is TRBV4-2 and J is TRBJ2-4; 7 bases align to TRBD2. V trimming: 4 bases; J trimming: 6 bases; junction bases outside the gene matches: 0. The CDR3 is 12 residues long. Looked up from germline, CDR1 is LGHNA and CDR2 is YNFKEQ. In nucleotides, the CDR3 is TGTGCCAGCAGCCGGGAGGGAAACATTCAGTACTTC. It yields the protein CASSREGNIQYF.

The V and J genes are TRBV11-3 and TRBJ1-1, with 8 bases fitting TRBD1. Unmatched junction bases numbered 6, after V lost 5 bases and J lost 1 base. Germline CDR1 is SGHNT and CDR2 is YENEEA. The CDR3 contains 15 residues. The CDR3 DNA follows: TGTGCCAGCAGCCCCGGCGGGACAGGGAACACTGAAGCTTTCTTT. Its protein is CASSPGGTGNTEAFF.

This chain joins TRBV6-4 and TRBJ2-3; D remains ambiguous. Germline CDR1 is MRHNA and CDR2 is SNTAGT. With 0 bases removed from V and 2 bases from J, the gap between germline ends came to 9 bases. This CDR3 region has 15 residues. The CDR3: CASSDSARTTDTQYF. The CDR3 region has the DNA TGTGCCAGCAGTGACTCGGCTAGAACCACAGATACGCAGTATTTT.